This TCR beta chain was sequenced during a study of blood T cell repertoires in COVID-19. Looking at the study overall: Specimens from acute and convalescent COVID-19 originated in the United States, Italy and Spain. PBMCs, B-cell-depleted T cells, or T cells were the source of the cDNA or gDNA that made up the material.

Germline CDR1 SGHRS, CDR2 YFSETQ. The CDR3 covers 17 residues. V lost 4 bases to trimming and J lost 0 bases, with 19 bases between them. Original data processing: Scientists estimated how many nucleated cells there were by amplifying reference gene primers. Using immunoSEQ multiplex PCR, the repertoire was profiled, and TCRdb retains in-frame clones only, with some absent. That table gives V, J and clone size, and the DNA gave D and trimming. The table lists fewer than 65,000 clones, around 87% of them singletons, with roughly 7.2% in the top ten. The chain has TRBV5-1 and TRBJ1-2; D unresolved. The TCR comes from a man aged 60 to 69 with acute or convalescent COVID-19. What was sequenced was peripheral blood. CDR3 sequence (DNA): TGCGCCAGCAGCCCCGCCGGGTCCGGCGCCCCTAACTATGGCTACACCTTC. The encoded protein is CASSPAGSGAPNYGYTF.